Following are 23 T cell receptor beta chains from one sample sequenced in a study of blood T cell repertoires in COVID-19. The method was immunoSEQ multiplex PCR; TCRdb's version includes in-frame clones alone and lacks a portion of them. This table holds roughly 260,000 clones, 82% found once. The sequencing input was peripheral blood. The receptors derive from a woman of 80 years or more with active or convalescent COVID-19.

The rearrangement uses TRBV5-1 and TRBJ2-5, with D tentatively TRBD1 (7 bases). In germline, CDR1 is SGHRS, CDR2 YFSETQ. The CDR3 loop spans 14 amino acids. The V end lost 2 bases, the J end lost 5 bases, and 13 bases lay between the germline ends. CDR3 in amino acids: CASSFAGGGETQYF. The DNA for the CDR3 is TGCGCCAGCAGCTTTGCAGGGGGAGGCGAGACCCAGTACTTC.

This clone has a single count. The V gene is TRBV7-6, the J gene TRBJ2-7; 8 nucleotides align to TRBD1. Per germline, CDR1 SGHVS and CDR2 FNYEAQ. J lost 3 bases, V lost 1 base, and 8 bases had no gene match. The CDR3 totals 16 residues. The chain's CDR3 is CASSLEAAGGIYEQYF. Written as DNA, the CDR3 is TGTGCCAGCAGCTTAGAAGCGGCAGGGGGCATCTACGAGCAGTACTTC.

J is TRBJ1-2 and V is TRBV2; 9 positions match TRBD1. Germline values: CDR1 SNHLY, CDR2 FYNNEI. J gave up 1 base and V 2 bases, and 8 bases lay outside the gene matches. The CDR3 sequence is 17 residues long. CDR3 region: CASSENRGRRFNYGYTF. The CDR3 region has the DNA TGTGCCAGCAGTGAAAACAGGGGGCGGAGGTTTAACTATGGCTACACCTTC.

This chain joins TRBV6-5 and TRBJ1-5; 7 nucleotides agree with TRBD1. The V gene's germline CDR1 is MNHEY and CDR2 SVGAGI. This CDR3 spans 13 amino acids. Losses at the gene ends were 7 bases for V and 2 bases for J; bases not matched to a gene: 2. The CDR3 DNA is TGTGCCAGCACGGGACAGCGCAATCAGCCCCAGCATTTT. Protein: CASTGQRNQPQHF.

This chain links TRBV29-1 with TRBJ2-1, with 9 nucleotides matching TRBD2. The CDR3 has 14 amino acids. The germline V gene encodes CDR1 SQVTM and CDR2 ANQGSEA. Trimming took 4 bases from V and 8 from J; bases not matched to a gene: 9. CDR3 amino acids: CSVVAGVPLYEQFF. DNA of the CDR3: TGCAGCGTTGTAGCGGGAGTACCTCTATATGAGCAGTTCTTC.

The chain carries TRBV30 and TRBJ2-1, with 7 bases lining up with TRBD2. The germline V gene encodes CDR1 GTSNPN and CDR2 SVGIG (reference sequence). CDR3 length: 12 residues. Unmatched junction bases numbered 2, after V lost 1 base and J lost 8 bases. The CDR3 here is CAWSGLAHEQFF. For the CDR3, the DNA is TGTGCCTGGAGTGGACTAGCTCATGAGCAGTTCTTC.

The rearrangement joins TRBV5-4 to TRBJ1-2; 9 nucleotides match TRBD1. The CDR3 runs 14 residues. The junction had 5 bases not matched to a gene; V was cut back by 1 base and J by 7 bases. Germline CDR1 reads SGHNT; CDR2 reads YYREEE (reference sequence). Here the CDR3 reads CASSLNGDRAGYTF. The CDR3 coding sequence is TGTGCCAGCAGCTTGAATGGGGACAGGGCTGGCTACACCTTC. Supplemented by reference TRBV5-4 and TRBJ1-2, the full variable domain reads ETGVTQSPTHLIKTRGQQVTLRCSSQSGHNTVSWYQQALGQGPQFIFQYYREEENGRGNFPPRFSGLQFPNYSSELNVNALELDDSALYLCASSLNGDRAGYTFGSGTRLTVV.

V usage is TRBV29-1 and J usage is TRBJ1-2; 7 positions agree with TRBD1. CDR3 length equals 14 residues. CDR1 and CDR2 from the germline V gene are SQVTM and ANQGSEA. V lost 6 bases, J lost 0 bases, and 7 bases stayed unmatched. The CDR3 loop is CSVAQTGTNYGYTF. The DNA of the CDR3 is TGCAGCGTGGCCCAGACAGGGACTAACTATGGCTACACCTTC.

The V and J genes are TRBV18 and TRBJ2-2; 11 bases map to TRBD2. J was trimmed by 3 bases and V by 3 bases; bases with no gene match: 6. The germline V gene encodes CDR1 KGHSH and CDR2 LQKENI. The length of the CDR3 is 17 residues. DNA of the CDR3: TGTGCCAGCTCACCGGGACTAGCGGAGACCTACACCGGGGAGCTGTTTTTT. Translation: CASSPGLAETYTGELFF.

The chain couples TRBV19 to TRBJ1-2; 9 positions match TRBD1. In germline, CDR1 is LNHDA, CDR2 SQIVND (reference sequence). Germline trimming cut 5 bases from V and 4 bases from J; bases unmatched to any gene: 5. The CDR3 has 14 amino acids. The DNA of the CDR3 is TGTGCCAGTAGTCTTTACAGGGGGCCCTATGGCTACACCTTC. Translating gives CASSLYRGPYGYTF. The full variable domain, its missing parts supplied by reference TRBV19 and TRBJ1-2, is DGGITQSPKYLFRKEGQNVTLSCEQNLNHDAMYWYRQDPGQGLRLIYYSQIVNDFQKGDIAEGYSVSREKKESFPLTVTSAQKNPTAFYLCASSLYRGPYGYTFGSGTRLTVV.

This clone showed up just once. At one of its ends the junction is not consistent with the germline gene, which may arise from a read error. This chain connects TRBV2 to TRBJ1-5; no firm D call. CDR3 size: 14 residues. CDR1 is SNHLY, CDR2 FYNNEI, per germline. In DNA, the CDR3 is TGTGCCAACAGTGACAAGGCGGGCGATCAGCCCCAGCATTTT. This codes for CANSDKAGDQPQHF.

V is TRBV27 and J is TRBJ2-2; TRBD2 matches 11 bases. The CDR3 is 16 amino acids. CDR1 is MNHEY and CDR2 is SMNVEV in the germline V gene (reference sequence). J lost 2 bases, V lost 3 bases, and 2 bases had no gene match. CDR3 DNA: TGTGCCAGCAGTTTCACTAGCGGGAGTAACACCGGGGAGCTGTTTTTT. This encodes CASSFTSGSNTGELFF.

V and J are TRBV6-1 and TRBJ2-1; a weak D match, TRBD1 (5 bases). CDR3 length: 14 residues. CDR1 MNHNS and CDR2 SASEGT come from the germline V gene. Deletions cut 9 bases from V and 1 base from J, with 13 bases between. CDR3 in amino acids: CASQDSRSYNEQFF. For the CDR3, the DNA is TGTGCCAGTCAAGACAGCAGATCCTACAATGAGCAGTTCTTC.

This sequence joins TRBV24-1 and TRBJ2-7; no clear D. The V gene lost 3 bases and the J gene lost 3 bases, with 5 bases spanning the gap. The CDR3 length is 12 residues. Germline V gene data show CDR1 as KGHDR and CDR2 as SFDVKD. CDR3 protein: CATSDGSYEQYF. The CDR3 DNA reads TGTGCCACCAGTGATGGTAGCTACGAGCAGTACTTC.

The J gene is TRBJ2-7, the V gene TRBV5-1; 8 positions agree with TRBD2. Germline CDR1 is SGHRS and CDR2 is YFSETQ. This CDR3 region has 15 residues. The trim removed 6 bases at V and 4 bases at J, leaving 12 bases unmatched. The CDR3 bases are TGCGCCAGCACTCTGGACGGGACTAGTTTTTACGAGCAGTACTTC. Translation: CASTLDGTSFYEQYF.

The V and J genes are TRBV28 and TRBJ2-1; 10 bases agree with TRBD2. CDR3 length: 16 amino acids. Germline CDR1 MDHEN, CDR2 SYDVKM. V shed 7 bases and J 0 bases; nucleotides not matched to a gene: 6. The CDR3 nucleotides read TGTGCCAGCACCCTAGCGGGAGCCCTCTCCTACAATGAGCAGTTCTTC. Protein: CASTLAGALSYNEQFF.

This sequence joins TRBV18 and TRBJ1-4; D is ambiguous. CDR3 length equals 14 residues. Trimming shortened V by 3 bases and J by 6 bases, and 11 bases separated the two germline ends. Germline V gives CDR1 KGHSH, CDR2 LQKENI. This chain's CDR3 is CASSPPGSDEKLFF. DNA of the CDR3: TGTGCCAGCTCACCCCCCGGGTCCGATGAAAAACTGTTTTTT.

V usage is TRBV3-1 (or the pseudogene TRBV3-2) and J usage is TRBJ1-5; 12 bases match TRBD1. Trimming at V came to 4 bases and at J to 6 bases, leaving 7 bases not matched to a gene. CDR3 length: 16 amino acids. From germline, CDR1 is LGHDT and CDR2 YNNKEL (reference sequence). The CDR3 here is CASSPTGTGGGQPQHF. CDR3 DNA sequence: TGTGCCAGCAGCCCGACCGGGACAGGGGGCGGTCAGCCCCAGCATTTT.

This clone was recorded only once. The V and J genes are TRBV27 and TRBJ2-7; 8 positions match TRBD1. The CDR3 spans 15 residues. The germline CDR1 and CDR2 sequences are MNHEY and SMNVEV (reference sequence). V was pared by 6 bases and J by 2 bases, with 9 bases of the junction left unmatched. The chain's CDR3 is CASRIGTGPPYEQYF. The CDR3 DNA reads as TGTGCCAGCAGAATAGGGACAGGCCCCCCCTACGAGCAGTACTTC.

This chain's CDR3 is CASSLPPGGYHNEQFF. CDR3 DNA: TGTGCCAGCAGCTTACCCCCCGGGGGGTACCACAATGAGCAGTTCTTC. The J gene is TRBJ2-1, the V gene TRBV7-9; 7 nucleotides line up with TRBD2. The CDR3 is made up of 16 amino acids. With 2 bases clipped from V and 5 bases from J, the junction kept 9 bases outside the gene matches. Germline CDR1 and CDR2: SEHNR and FQNEAQ (reference sequence).

V is TRBV18 and J is TRBJ2-3, with D possibly TRBD1 on 5 matching bases. Germline lookup yields CDR1 KGHSH and CDR2 LQKENI. The V gene lost 2 bases and the J gene lost 2 bases, with 11 bases spanning the gap. The CDR3 contains 15 residues. The CDR3 DNA reads as TGTGCCAGCTCACCATGGAACAGGCCCACAGATACGCAGTATTTT. This translates into CASSPWNRPTDTQYF.

A single count supports this clone. The chain has TRBV28 and TRBJ1-5; D gene ambiguous. CDR1 is MDHEN, CDR2 SYDVKM, per germline. V was clipped by 6 bases and J by 8 bases, with 17 bases between them. This CDR3 is built from 14 residues. The CDR3 region has the DNA TGTGCCAGCAGCGCGGGCGGCATGTTGGAGCCCCAGCATTTT. Residues: CASSAGGMLEPQHF.

The chain recombines TRBV6-1 with TRBJ2-1; D gene uncertain. V dropped 0 bases and J dropped 12 bases, with 9 bases sitting between them. Germline assignment: CDR1 MNHNS and CDR2 SASEGT. The CDR3 is 12 amino acids. CDR3 protein: CASSEARRLQFF. In DNA, the CDR3 is TGTGCCAGCAGTGAAGCAAGGCGGTTGCAGTTCTTC.